This T cell receptor beta chain was identified during a study of blood T cell repertoires in COVID-19. This clone was observed a few times. The V end lost 5 bases, the J end lost 0 bases, and 16 bases lay between the germline ends. This CDR3 has 16 amino acids. Germline-derived CDR1 and CDR2 are SGHVS and FQNEAQ. Produced via immunoSEQ multiplex PCR; TCRdb's table is partial and in-frame only. This sample has about 200,000 clones, with around 80% found just once. Sequencing was performed on peripheral blood. This clonotype was sampled from a human donor with acute or convalescent COVID-19. The donor label of this sample is uncertain. The chain recombines TRBV7-8 with TRBJ2-5; no reliable D call. The CDR3 region has the DNA TGTGCCAGCAGCCCTCAAGACTCAACCCACCAAGAGACCCAGTACTTC. It encodes CASSPQDSTHQETQYF.